A selection of T cell receptor beta chains follows, all from one sample in a study of patients and donors after allogeneic stem cell transplantation. TCRdb passed the RT-PCR reads through MiXCR, listing each CDR3 protein once. The sample carries 200,000 to 250,000 distinct CDR3 sequences, 12% to 15% recorded once. The material sequenced was blood, either unsorted or a sorted T cell fraction (not recorded which). These receptors all stem from a human donor who was either an allogeneic HSCT recipient or a stem cell or donor lymphocyte infusion donor (not recorded which). It is not recorded whose cells these are; they may come from a transplant donor. Both conserved end residues are part of each CDR3. A clone size is listed for some rows: how often the clone was seen (once, few, many), or a class if it is expanded.

V gene: TRBV12-3/TRBV12-4; clone size: many; CDR3 protein: CASSTESSGANVLTF
V gene: TRBV3-1; clone size: few; CDR3 protein: CASSPPTSGGVGWGQFF
V gene: TRBV28; clone size: few; CDR3 protein: CASSFQGRKTEAFF
V gene: TRBV6-2/TRBV6-3; clone size: few; CDR3 protein: CASSYNAYQPQHF
V gene: TRBV20-1; clone size: few; CDR3 protein: CSANVGGGLYNEQFF
V gene: TRBV28; clone size: few; CDR3 protein: CASIPRGRYNQPQHF
V gene: TRBV20-1; clone size: few; CDR3 protein: CSAREPLGGGTEAFF
V gene: TRBV20-1; clone size: few; CDR3 protein: CSVLSGHGQLNQPQHF
V gene: TRBV12-3/TRBV12-4; clone size: NA; CDR3 protein: CASRARSWGRGYTF
V gene: TRBV4-3; clone size: NA; CDR3 protein: CASSRGSPNTGELFF
V gene: TRBV6-1; clone size: NA; CDR3 protein: CASTPRQLGGTDTQYF
V gene: TRBV7-2; clone size: NA; CDR3 protein: CASSLRLAAYEQYF
V gene: TRBV9; clone size: NA; CDR3 protein: CASSRGREGYGYTF
V gene: TRBV7-8; clone size: many; CDR3 protein: CASSLGRGRKGSYEQYF
V gene: TRBV4-2; clone size: many; CDR3 protein: CASSQAIGATNSPLHF
V gene: TRBV6-1; clone size: few; CDR3 protein: CASKGLAGSTGELFF
V gene: TRBV5-8; clone size: NA; CDR3 protein: CASSTGTVSNQPQHF
V gene: TRBV4-3; clone size: few; CDR3 protein: CASSQIQYF